The entry below gives a single TCR beta chain sequence along with its context. The entry originates in a study of T cells expressing NK-cell markers. Germline assignment: CDR1 SGHTA and CDR2 FQGNSA. The CDR3 length is 14 residues. From the 5' RACE reads, TCRdb lists one entry per CDR3 protein and no DNA. Its table records under 500,000 distinct CDR3 sequences. The V and J genes are TRBV7-2 and TRBJ2-5; the D call from TCRdb, TRBD1, cannot be confirmed without DNA. The receptor was derived from a woman aged 18-69 years in good health. Input material: blood T cells: a sorted CD56 or NKG2C T cell subset, CD4+ or CD8+ T cells, or bulk PBMC T cells (not recorded which). CDR3: CASSETGTYETQYF.